Below, 20 T cell receptor beta chains from the same sample are listed, as sequenced in a study of T cells in localized non-small cell lung cancer. Sequenced by immunoSEQ multiplex PCR; TCRdb stores in-frame clones only, minus some. Of about 33,000 clones in the sample, roughly 90% were seen once. Sequences were derived from peripheral blood, sampled before any cancer treatment. The receptors here all came from a man between 40 and 70 years old with stage I lung adenocarcinoma.

The chain is built from TRBV7-8 and TRBJ1-1; D gene uncertain. Trimming stripped 1 base from V and 3 bases from J, with 6 bases between. This CDR3 has 13 residues. Germline CDR1 SGHVS, CDR2 FQNEAQ. The CDR3 sequence is CASSLGAHTEAFF. CDR3 sequence (DNA): TGTGCCAGCAGCTTAGGGGCGCACACTGAAGCTTTCTTT. The full variable domain, completed using reference TRBV7-8 and TRBJ1-1, is GAGVSQSPRYKVAKRGQDVALRCDPISGHVSLFWYQQALGQGPEFLTYFQNEAQLDKSGLPSDRFFAERPEGSVSTLKIQRTQQEDSAVYLCASSLGAHTEAFFGQGTRLTVV.

The chain combines TRBV5-1 with TRBJ2-1; TRBD1 aligns across 7 bases. Germline V gene lookup returns CDR1 SGHRS and CDR2 YFSETQ. Trimming removed 3 bases from V and 5 bases from J; junction bases left unmatched: 17. CDR3 size: 18 residues. In nucleotides, the CDR3 is TGCGCCAGCAGCTCGAACATCCCCGGGACAGCGAAAGACAATGAGCAGTTCTTC. Protein sequence: CASSSNIPGTAKDNEQFF.

This clone has just a few counts. The chain uses TRBV7-8 and TRBJ1-2; D not certain. This CDR3 has 18 residues. Germline CDR1 is SGHVS and CDR2 is FQNEAQ. The germline V and J ends were trimmed by 3 bases and 0 bases, with 20 bases remaining between them. CDR3 sequence reads: CASSLLYGSPTSNYGYTF. CDR3 DNA: TGTGCCAGCAGCTTGTTATATGGTTCCCCTACTTCTAACTATGGCTACACCTTC.

This chain connects TRBV30 to TRBJ2-3; 9 bases agree with TRBD2. Germline values: CDR1 GTSNPN, CDR2 SVGIG (reference sequence). The CDR3 totals 17 residues. The V segment lost 4 bases and the J segment 0 bases; nucleotides outside the gene matches: 11. The CDR3 DNA reads as TGTGCCTGGAATCGTAAGCGGGGGGCTCCGAGCACAGATACGCAGTATTTT. Translation: CAWNRKRGAPSTDTQYF. The full variable domain, with the rest looked up from reference TRBV30 and TRBJ2-3, is SQTIHQWPATLVQPVGSPLSLECTVEGTSNPNLYWYRQAAGRGLQLLFYSVGIGQISSEVPQNLSASRPQDRQFILSSKKLLLSDSGFYLCAWNRKRGAPSTDTQYFGPGTRLTVL.

This clone was counted only a few times. V usage is TRBV9 and J usage is TRBJ2-1, with TRBD1 matching 8 bases. This CDR3 comprises 15 residues. Trimming removed 1 base from V and 3 bases from J; junction bases left unmatched: 3. CDR1 SGDLS and CDR2 YYNGEE come from the germline V gene. Here the CDR3 reads CASSVQGAGYNEQFF. CDR3 nucleotide sequence: TGTGCCAGCAGCGTACAGGGGGCAGGCTACAATGAGCAGTTCTTC. The full variable domain, its missing parts supplied by reference TRBV9 and TRBJ2-1, is DSGVTQTPKHLITATGQRVTLRCSPRSGDLSVYWYQQSLDQGLQFLIQYYNGEERAKGNILERFSAQQFPDLHSELNLSSLELGDSALYFCASSVQGAGYNEQFFGPGTRLTVL.

This chain uses TRBV5-4 with TRBJ1-1; perhaps TRBD1 as D (5 bases). V was trimmed by 0 bases and J by 5 bases, leaving 14 bases between them. The CDR3 loop spans 15 amino acids. Per germline, CDR1 SGHNT and CDR2 YYREEE (reference sequence). The CDR3: CASSLEAGLDTEAFF. In DNA form, the CDR3 reads TGTGCCAGCAGCTTGGAAGCAGGGCTGGATACTGAAGCTTTCTTT. The whole variable domain, filled in from reference TRBV5-4 and TRBJ1-1, reads ETGVTQSPTHLIKTRGQQVTLRCSSQSGHNTVSWYQQALGQGPQFIFQYYREEENGRGNFPPRFSGLQFPNYSSELNVNALELDDSALYLCASSLEAGLDTEAFFGQGTRLTVV.

In this sample, this clone turned up once. The chain recombines TRBV30 with TRBJ2-1; D possibly matches TRBD1 or TRBD2 (7 bases each). Germline values: CDR1 GTSNPN, CDR2 SVGIG (reference sequence). This CDR3 region has 14 residues. The chain's CDR3 is CAGGGGDSYNEQFF. The CDR3 nucleotides read TGTGCGGGAGGGGGCGGGGACTCCTACAATGAGCAGTTCTTC.

This chain connects TRBV6-5 to TRBJ1-5; D is unresolved. The CDR3 length is 13 residues. V lost 4 bases and J lost 0, with 4 bases in between. Germline-derived CDR1 and CDR2 are MNHEY and SVGAGI. The CDR3 DNA reads TGTGCCAGCAGTTGGAGTAGCAATCAGCCCCAGCATTTT. Translated, it gives CASSWSSNQPQHF.

The chain employs TRBV6-4 and TRBJ2-3; TRBD2 is a possible D gene (5 bases). Germline lookup yields CDR1 MRHNA and CDR2 SNTAGT. V lost 3 bases, J lost 2 bases, and 12 bases lay in between. The CDR3 loop spans 15 amino acids. CDR3 coding DNA: TGTGCCAGCAGTGAAGCTGGCGGGCCCACAGATACGCAGTATTTT. It is translated as CASSEAGGPTDTQYF.

This sequence joins TRBV5-6 and TRBJ1-1, with 10 bases matching TRBD1. CDR1 is SGHDT, CDR2 YYEEEE, per germline. The CDR3 length is 14 residues. The J segment lost 3 bases and the V segment lost 2 bases, leaving 1 base of the junction unmatched. CDR3 residues: CASSFGTGDTEAFF. The CDR3 nucleotides read TGTGCCAGCAGCTTCGGGACAGGGGACACTGAAGCTTTCTTT. Full variable domain (rest looked up from reference TRBV5-6 and TRBJ1-1): DAGVTQSPTHLIKTRGQQVTLRCSPKSGHDTVSWYQQALGQGPQFIFQYYEEEERQRGNFPDRFSGHQFPNYSSELNVNALLLGDSALYLCASSFGTGDTEAFFGQGTRLTVV.

The chain couples TRBV10-3 to TRBJ2-1, with 11 positions matching TRBD2. Germline V gene lookup returns CDR1 ENHRY and CDR2 SYGVKD. Trimming took 7 bases from V and 3 from J; bases not matched to a gene: 8. The CDR3 is 16 amino acids. CDR3 DNA: TGTGCCATCACCATAGGGACTAGCGGAGTCTACAATGAGCAGTTCTTC. Its protein product is CAITIGTSGVYNEQFF.

The chain recombines TRBV5-1 with TRBJ2-7, with D maybe TRBD1 (6 bases). Trimming removed 4 bases at V and 1 base at J, with 12 bases between. The CDR3 spans 14 residues. Per germline, CDR1 SGHRS and CDR2 YFSETQ. The CDR3 loop reads CASSVQGPSYEQYF. The CDR3 DNA sequence: TGCGCCAGCAGCGTACAGGGTCCATCCTACGAGCAGTACTTC.

The genes are TRBV6-1 and TRBJ2-7; D call uncertain. This CDR3 region has 11 residues. The germline V gene has CDR1 MNHNS and CDR2 SASEGT. The ends were cut back, 3 bases at V and 2 bases at J, with 2 bases in the middle. The CDR3 here is CASSDAYEQYF. The CDR3 DNA sequence: TGTGCCAGCAGTGACGCCTACGAGCAGTACTTC.

The chain is built from TRBV6-1 and TRBJ1-5, with D tentatively TRBD1 (5 bases). V was cut by 5 bases and J by 6 bases, with 14 bases left in between. In germline, CDR1 is MNHNS, CDR2 SASEGT. This CDR3 contains 14 residues. The CDR3 region is CASSNRWGTQPQHF. The CDR3 DNA is TGTGCCAGCAGTAACCGATGGGGGACTCAGCCCCAGCATTTT.

The chain has TRBV15 and TRBJ1-5; D not certain. This CDR3 has 12 residues. V lost 5 bases and J 5 bases, leaving 7 bases between the germline ends. Germline V CDR1 and CDR2: LNHNV, YYDKDF (reference sequence). The CDR3 DNA is TGTGCCACCAGCCCGGTCGATCAGCCCCAGCATTTT. Protein: CATSPVDQPQHF.

The J gene is TRBJ1-1, the V gene TRBV5-8, with a possible D match to TRBD1 (6 bases). The CDR3 loop spans 14 amino acids. CDR1 and CDR2 (germline): SGHTS, YDEGEE. The V end was cut by 7 bases, the J end by 6 bases, with 19 bases between. The CDR3 DNA reads TGTGCCAGCCGCTCAAATCCAGGGGTAGCTGAAGCTTTCTTT. It translates to CASRSNPGVAEAFF.

This chain joins TRBV19 and TRBJ2-4; TRBD1 matches at 8 bases. The CDR3 is 16 residues long. The germline V gene has CDR1 LNHDA and CDR2 SQIVND (reference sequence). The J segment lost 2 bases and the V segment lost 5 bases, leaving 8 bases of the junction unmatched. The CDR3 region has the DNA TGTGCCAGTAGTCCAAACGACAGGGGACCCAAAAACATTCAGTACTTC. Translating gives CASSPNDRGPKNIQYF.

The genes are TRBV11-2 and TRBJ2-1; tentatively, D is TRBD2 (5 bases). The germline V gene encodes CDR1 SGHAT and CDR2 FQNNGV. CDR3 length: 14 amino acids. Trimming left V 2 bases short and J 8 bases short, with 13 bases between. The CDR3 sequence is CASSLNARGYEQFF. CDR3 nucleotides: TGTGCCAGCAGCTTAAATGCTCGGGGATATGAGCAGTTCTTC.

This chain joins TRBV5-6 and TRBJ1-1; D perhaps matches TRBD1 (5 bases). The CDR3 has 12 residues. CDR1 SGHDT and CDR2 YYEEEE come from the germline V gene. Trimming cost V 4 bases and J 10 bases, with 14 bases left between them. The CDR3 loop is CASSRDAGGAFF. The CDR3 region has the DNA TGTGCCAGCAGCCGAGATGCCGGGGGAGCTTTCTTT.

This clone was counted once. The J gene is TRBJ1-1, the V gene TRBV6-6, with a tentative D call TRBD1 (6 bases). V was trimmed by 6 bases and J by 4 bases, leaving 15 bases between them. Germline V gives CDR1 MNHNY, CDR2 SVGAGI (reference sequence). This CDR3 spans 14 amino acids. The CDR3 DNA reads TGTGCCAGCAGGGAGAACAGGGCCCGCACTGAAGCTTTCTTT. Translated: CASRENRARTEAFF.